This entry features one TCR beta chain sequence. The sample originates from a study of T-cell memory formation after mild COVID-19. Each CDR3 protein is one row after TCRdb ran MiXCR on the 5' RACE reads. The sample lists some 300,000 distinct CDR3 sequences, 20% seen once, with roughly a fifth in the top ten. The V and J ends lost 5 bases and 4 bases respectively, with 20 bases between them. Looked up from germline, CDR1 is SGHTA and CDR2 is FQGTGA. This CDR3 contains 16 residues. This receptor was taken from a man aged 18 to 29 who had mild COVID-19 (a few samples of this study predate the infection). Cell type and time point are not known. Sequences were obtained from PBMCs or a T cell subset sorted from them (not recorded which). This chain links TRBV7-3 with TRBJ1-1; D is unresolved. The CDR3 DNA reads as TGTGCCAGCAGCCCACGAGCAGGAGGGTATCCCACTGAAGCTTTCTTT. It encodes CASSPRAGGYPTEAFF. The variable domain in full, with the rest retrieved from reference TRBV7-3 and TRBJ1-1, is GAGVSQTPSNKVTEKGKYVELRCDPISGHTALYWYRQSLGQGPEFLIYFQGTGAADDSGLPNDRFFAVRPEGSVSTLKIQRTERGDSAVYLCASSPRAGGYPTEAFFGQGTRLTVV.